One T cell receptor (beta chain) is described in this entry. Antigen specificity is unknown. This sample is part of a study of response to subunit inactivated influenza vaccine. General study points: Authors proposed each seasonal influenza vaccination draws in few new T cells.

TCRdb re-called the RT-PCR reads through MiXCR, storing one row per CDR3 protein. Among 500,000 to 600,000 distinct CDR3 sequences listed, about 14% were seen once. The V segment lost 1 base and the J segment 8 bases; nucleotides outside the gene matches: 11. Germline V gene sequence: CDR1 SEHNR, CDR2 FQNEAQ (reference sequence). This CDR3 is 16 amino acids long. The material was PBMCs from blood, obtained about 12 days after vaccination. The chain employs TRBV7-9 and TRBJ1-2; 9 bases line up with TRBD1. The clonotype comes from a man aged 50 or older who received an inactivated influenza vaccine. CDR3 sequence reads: CASSLGPGQGPTGYTF. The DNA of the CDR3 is TGTGCCAGCAGCTTAGGTCCGGGACAGGGCCCCACGGGCTACACCTTC. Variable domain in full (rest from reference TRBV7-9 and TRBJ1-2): DTGVSQNPRHKITKRGQNVTFRCDPISEHNRLYWYRQTLGQGPEFLTYFQNEAQLEKSRLLSDRFSAERPKGSFSTLEIQRTEQGDSAMYLCASSLGPGQGPTGYTFGSGTRLTVV.